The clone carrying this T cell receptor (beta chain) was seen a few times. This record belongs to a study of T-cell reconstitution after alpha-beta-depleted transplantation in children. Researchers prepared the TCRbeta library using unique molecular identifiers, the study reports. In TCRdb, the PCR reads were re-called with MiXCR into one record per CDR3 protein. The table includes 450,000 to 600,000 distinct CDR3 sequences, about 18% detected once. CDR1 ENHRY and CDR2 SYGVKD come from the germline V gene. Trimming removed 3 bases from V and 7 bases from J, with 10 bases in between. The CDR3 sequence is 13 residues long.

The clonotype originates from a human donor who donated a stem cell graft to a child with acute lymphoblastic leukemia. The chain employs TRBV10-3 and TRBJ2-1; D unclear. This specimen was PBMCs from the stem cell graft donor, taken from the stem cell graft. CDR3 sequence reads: CAISDVLSNEQFF. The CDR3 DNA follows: TGTGCCATCAGTGACGTTCTGTCTAATGAGCAGTTCTTC.